A selection of T cell receptor beta chains follows, all from one sample in a study of blood T cell repertoires in COVID-19. Using immunoSEQ multiplex PCR, the repertoire was profiled, and TCRdb retains in-frame clones only, with some absent. The sample consists of more than 110,000 clones, 76% of them appearing once. The sequencing input was peripheral blood. Receptors originate from a woman older than 75 with active or convalescent COVID-19. The CDR3 runs from the conserved cysteine through the conserved F or W. A D gene is named only where the DNA matches it firmly. The listing skips clone size in some rows; elsewhere it reads once, few, many or a size class.

d_gene	abundance	v_gene	j_gene	CDR3nt	CDR3aa
TRBD2	.	TRBV4-2	TRBJ2-1	TGTGCCAGCAGCCACGACAATCCGGGACTAGCGGGTGAGCAGTTCTTC	CASSHDNPGLAGEQFF
TRBD2	.	TRBV19	TRBJ2-1	TGTGCCAGTACGGAGCGGGGGGGCAATGAGCAGTTCTTC	CASTERGGNEQFF
TRBD1	once	TRBV6-6	TRBJ1-4	TGTGCCAGCAGGAGACAGGGGGTTGATGAAAAACTGTTTTTT	CASRRQGVDEKLFF
.	.	TRBV27	TRBJ1-5	TGTGCCAGCAGTTCCAGGACAGCCCCCAATCAGCCCCAGCATTTT	CASSSRTAPNQPQHF
.	.	TRBV5-1	TRBJ2-5	TGCGCCAGCAGCTTGGGAAACAAAGAGACCCAGTACTTC	CASSLGNKETQYF
.	few	TRBV27	TRBJ2-1	TGTGCCAGCAGTCCATCTCAGCGCTACAATGAGCAGTTCTTC	CASSPSQRYNEQFF
TRBD2	.	TRBV10-3	TRBJ2-1	TGTGCCATCAGGACCCCGGGGGGGCGCAATGAGCAGTTCTTC	CAIRTPGGRNEQFF
TRBD1	.	TRBV7-9	TRBJ2-1	TGTGCCAGCAGCGTCGGGACAGAGATACAGTTCTTC	CASSVGTEIQFF
.	.	TRBV3-1/TRBV3-2	TRBJ1-1	TGTGCCAGCAGTTGCCGGGCAGGGAATGATCAAGCTTTCTTT	CASSCRAGNDQAFF
.	once	TRBV18	TRBJ1-3	TGTGCCAGCTCTCTTAGGACAGAGCGCTCTGGAAACACCATATATTTT	CASSLRTERSGNTIYF
TRBD1	.	TRBV15	TRBJ1-2	TGTGCCACCAGCACAACCGGGACAGGGGAAAACTATGGCTACACCTTC	CATSTTGTGENYGYTF
.	.	TRBV4-1	TRBJ1-2	TGCGCCAGCAGCTGGTCAGTGGGGGCGTACTATGGCTACACCTTC	CASSWSVGAYYGYTF
TRBD1	.	TRBV28	TRBJ1-5	TGTGCCAGCAGTCTCAGGGGGCGACGCAATCAGCCCCAGCATTTT	CASSLRGRRNQPQHF
.	once	TRBV6-2/TRBV6-3	TRBJ1-5	TGTGCCAGCAGTTACCGGAGGATTTGGCAGCCCCAGCATTTT	CASSYRRIWQPQHF
TRBD1	few	TRBV18	TRBJ2-3	TGTGCCAGCTCCCTCACAGGGGGTAAGGGCACAGATACGCAGTATTTT	CASSLTGGKGTDTQYF
.	few	TRBV7-6	TRBJ2-2	TGTGCCAGCAGTTATACCGGGGGAAACACCGGGGAGCTGTTTTTT	CASSYTGGNTGELFF
TRBD1	many	TRBV10-3	TRBJ1-2	TGTGCCATCAGTGGGGTCGGGACAGGGACTGGCTACACCTTC	CAISGVGTGTGYTF
.	.	TRBV11-1	TRBJ1-1	TGTGCCAGCAGTTTCACAGGGTCTAACACTGAAGCTTTCTTT	CASSFTGSNTEAFF
TRBD1	.	TRBV15	TRBJ2-2	TGTGCCACCAGCAGACCCCGACAGGGGGTCAGGACCGGGGAGCTGTTTTTT	CATSRPRQGVRTGELFF
.	.	TRBV5-1	TRBJ2-1	TGCGCCAGCAGCGATGAAGCTAGACGGGGCAATGAGCAGTTCTTC	CASSDEARRGNEQFF
.	.	TRBV18	TRBJ1-1	TGTGCCAGCTCACCAGCAGGGATGACCACTGAAGCTTTCTTT	CASSPAGMTTEAFF
.	.	TRBV30	TRBJ1-5	TGTGCCTGGAGTATCGGGGAGAATCAGCCCCAGCATTTT	CAWSIGENQPQHF
.	.	TRBV4-2	TRBJ1-5	TGTGCCAGCAGCCAAGGGCAAGGAGGGATGATCTTTCAGCCCCAGCATTTT	CASSQGQGGMIFQPQHF
.	.	TRBV5-1	TRBJ2-7	TGCGCCAGCAGAGGACCGGGATACGAGCAGTACTTC	CASRGPGYEQYF
.	.	TRBV19	TRBJ2-2	TGTGCCAGTAGTCCCATCGACAGGGAGGTCGGGGAGCTGTTTTTT	CASSPIDREVGELFF
.	.	TRBV6-9	TRBJ1-2	TGTGCCAGCAGTTCATCTGGGGGCGGCGGCTACACCTTC	CASSSSGGGGYTF
.	.	TRBV7-9	TRBJ2-7	TGTGCCAGCAGCTTAGCGTTGGCACCCTACGAGCAGTACTTC	CASSLALAPYEQYF
.	.	TRBV9	TRBJ1-1	TGTGCCAGCAGCGTAGGCGTTCGGGGGACTGAAGCTTTCTTT	CASSVGVRGTEAFF
TRBD2	few	TRBV3-1/TRBV3-2	TRBJ2-5	TGTGCCAGCAGCCTAGGACTAGCGGGGGCCCCCGATGGAGAGACCCAGTACTTC	CASSLGLAGAPDGETQYF
TRBD2	.	TRBV6-5	TRBJ2-3	TGTGCCAGCAGGGATGGACTAGCGGGGTCCAGGGGGCAGTATTTT	CASRDGLAGSRGQYF
.	.	TRBV3-1/TRBV3-2	TRBJ2-7	TGTGCCAGCAGCCCACGAGACAGCTACGAGCAGTACTTC	CASSPRDSYEQYF
TRBD2	.	TRBV5-1	TRBJ2-1	TGCGCCAGCAGCTTGGTTTCTAGCGGGGGTCATTACAATGAGCAGTTCTTC	CASSLVSSGGHYNEQFF
.	.	TRBV6-5	TRBJ1-1	TGTGCCAGCAGGACGCGGCGGAAGAACACTGAAGCTTTCTTT	CASRTRRKNTEAFF